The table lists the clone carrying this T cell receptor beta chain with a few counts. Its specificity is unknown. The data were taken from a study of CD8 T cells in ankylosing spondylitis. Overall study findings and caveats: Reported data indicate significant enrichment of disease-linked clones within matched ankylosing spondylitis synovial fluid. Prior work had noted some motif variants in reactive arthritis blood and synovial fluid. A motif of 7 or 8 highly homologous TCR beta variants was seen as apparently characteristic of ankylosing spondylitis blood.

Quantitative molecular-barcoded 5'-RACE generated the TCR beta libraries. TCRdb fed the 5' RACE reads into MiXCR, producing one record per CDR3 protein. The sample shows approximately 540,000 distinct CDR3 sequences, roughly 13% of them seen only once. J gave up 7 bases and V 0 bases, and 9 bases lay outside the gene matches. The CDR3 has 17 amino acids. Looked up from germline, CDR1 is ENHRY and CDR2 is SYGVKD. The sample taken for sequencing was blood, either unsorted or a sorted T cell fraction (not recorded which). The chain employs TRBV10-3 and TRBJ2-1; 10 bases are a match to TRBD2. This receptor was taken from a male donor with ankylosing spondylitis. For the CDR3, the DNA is TGTGCCATCAGTGAGTCGTTAGCGGGAGGAAGTCGGAATGAGCAGTTCTTC. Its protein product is CAISESLAGGSRNEQFF.